These 30 T cell receptor beta chains came from one sample sequenced in a study of blood T cell repertoires in COVID-19. Libraries were prepared by immunoSEQ multiplex PCR; TCRdb keeps only in-frame clonotypes and omits some of them. The data hold a few hundred thousand clones, with 70% to 90% observed a single time. Material for sequencing was PBMCs or T cells enriched from blood (not recorded which). Every receptor here comes from a woman in her twenties or thirties who had recovered from COVID-19.

This clone was recorded only once. This rearrangement joins TRBV6-2 or TRBV6-3 to TRBJ1-2, with D perhaps TRBD1 (5 bases). The germline V gene has CDR1 MNHEY and CDR2 SVGEGT. The CDR3 is 12 amino acids. The V and J ends lost 5 bases and 7 bases respectively, with 11 bases between them. The CDR3 loop is CASSPTRGGYTF. Here the CDR3 DNA reads TGTGCCAGCAGTCCGACAAGGGGTGGCTACACCTTC.

The chain joins TRBV6-5 to TRBJ1-1, with 7 bases matching TRBD1. The germline gives CDR1 MNHEY, CDR2 SVGAGI. The V gene end was trimmed by 5 bases and the J gene end by 4 bases; junction bases not matched to a gene: 7. The CDR3 consists of 14 residues. CDR3 sequence: CASSRRQGTTEAFF. DNA for the CDR3: TGTGCCAGCAGTCGTAGACAGGGTACCACTGAAGCTTTCTTT.

The chain carries TRBV14 and TRBJ2-3; 10 bases agree with TRBD2. The ends lost 4 bases at V and 0 bases at J; junction bases unmatched: 4. The CDR3 is made up of 16 amino acids. Germline V lookup: CDR1 SGHDN, CDR2 FVKESK. The CDR3 reads CASSPLAGVSTDTQYF. The CDR3 DNA follows: TGTGCCAGCAGCCCTCTAGCGGGGGTGAGCACAGATACGCAGTATTTT.

The chain joins TRBV4-1 to TRBJ1-4, with 8 nucleotides matching TRBD1. Germline trimming cut 4 bases from V and 3 bases from J; bases unmatched to any gene: 1. The CDR3 is 14 amino acids. The germline CDR1 and CDR2 sequences are MGHRA and YSYEKL. The CDR3 DNA reads as TGCGCCAGCAGCCCGACAGGGGCTAATGAAAAACTGTTTTTT. As protein: CASSPTGANEKLFF.

V usage is TRBV14 and J usage is TRBJ2-2; perhaps TRBD2 as D (7 bases). Germline CDR1 reads SGHDN; CDR2 reads FVKESK. Trimming removed 0 bases from V and 7 bases from J, with 15 bases in between. There are 16 residues in the CDR3. In DNA, the CDR3 is TGTGCCAGCAGCCAAGAAAGGGGGGGAAACTTCGGGGAGCTGTTTTTT. It is translated as CASSQERGGNFGELFF.

This clone was picked up one time. J is TRBJ1-4 and V is TRBV30; D may be TRBD1 (5 bases). Germline CDR1 is GTSNPN and CDR2 is SVGIG (reference sequence). The CDR3 length is 12 residues. Trimming left V 5 bases short and J 8 bases short, with 12 bases between. The CDR3 coding sequence is TGTGCCTGGGGGGCGGGGTACGAAAAACTGTTTTTT. Its protein is CAWGAGYEKLFF.

V gene TRBV10-2 combines with J gene TRBJ2-5, with a weak D call TRBD1 (5 bases). Per the germline V gene, CDR1 is WSHSY and CDR2 is SAAADI. V lost 0 bases and J lost 1, with 9 bases in between. The length of the CDR3 is 15 residues. This chain's CDR3 is CASSESATAQETQYF. In nucleotides, the CDR3 is TGCGCCAGCAGTGAGTCCGCGACAGCCCAAGAGACCCAGTACTTC.

The V and J genes are TRBV7-9 and TRBJ1-2; the D is unclear. Deletions cut 3 bases from V and 4 bases from J, with 12 bases between. The CDR3 covers 14 residues. Germline V gene sequence: CDR1 SEHNR, CDR2 FQNEAQ (reference sequence). The CDR3 sequence is CASSFRDPIYGYTF. The DNA for the CDR3 is TGTGCCAGCAGCTTTCGGGATCCGATCTATGGCTACACCTTC.

CDR3 loop: CASSQDRGTSGGALDEQFF. The CDR3 nucleotides are TGTGCCAGCAGCCAAGATAGAGGGACTAGCGGGGGGGCCTTGGATGAGCAGTTCTTC. This chain joins TRBV3-1 (or the pseudogene TRBV3-2) and TRBJ2-1, with 16 nucleotides matching TRBD2. CDR1 and CDR2 from the germline V gene are LGHDT and YNNKEL (reference sequence). The CDR3 totals 19 residues. V lost 0 bases and J lost 8; bases outside the gene matches: 10.

The chain couples TRBV6-6 to TRBJ1-3; 9 nucleotides match TRBD1. The CDR3 runs to 16 residues. Germline V lookup: CDR1 MNHNY, CDR2 SVGAGI (reference sequence). J lost 4 bases, V lost 2 bases, and 6 bases had no gene match. The CDR3 here is CASSYGLQGAGNTIYF. Written as DNA, the CDR3 is TGTGCCAGCAGTTACGGTTTACAGGGGGCGGGAAACACCATATATTTT.

V gene TRBV6-5 combines with J gene TRBJ1-1, with a possible D match to TRBD1 (6 bases). Germline V gene sequence: CDR1 MNHEY, CDR2 SVGAGI. This CDR3 has 12 residues. V was cut by 4 bases and J by 7 bases, with 10 bases left in between. CDR3 sequence: CASSLGAGEAFF. The CDR3 DNA reads as TGTGCCAGCAGTTTGGGGGCAGGTGAAGCTTTCTTT.

The chain recombines TRBV12-3 or TRBV12-4 with TRBJ1-2; D call uncertain. The CDR3 spans 13 residues. V was pared by 7 bases and J by 5 bases, with 14 bases between. CDR3: CASTVGRSYGYTF. CDR3 sequence (DNA): TGTGCCAGCACCGTGGGGAGGTCTTATGGCTACACCTTC.

The V and J genes are TRBV9 and TRBJ1-2, with D possibly being TRBD1 (6 bases). CDR1 is SGDLS, CDR2 YYNGEE, per germline. Trimming cost V 6 bases and J 2 bases, with 11 bases left between them. The CDR3 covers 13 residues. CDR3 sequence reads: CASMGQGNYGYTF. CDR3 in DNA: TGTGCCAGCATGGGGCAGGGGAACTATGGCTACACCTTC.

This sequence joins TRBV27 and TRBJ2-7; 10 nucleotides match TRBD2. This CDR3 has 20 residues. The J segment lost 0 bases and the V segment lost 1 base, leaving 15 bases of the junction unmatched. Germline V gene lookup returns CDR1 MNHEY and CDR2 SMNVEV (reference sequence). In nucleotides, the CDR3 is TGTGCCAGCAGTTTATTAGCCCCACTAGCGGGGTACTCCAGCTCCTACGAGCAGTACTTC. Translation: CASSLLAPLAGYSSSYEQYF.

V and J are TRBV6-6 and TRBJ1-5, with 9 nucleotides matching TRBD1. CDR1 and CDR2 (germline): MNHNY, SVGAGI (reference sequence). This CDR3 contains 14 residues. V shed 2 bases and J 4 bases; nucleotides not matched to a gene: 0. CDR3 nucleotides: TGTGCCAGCAGTTACGGACAGGGGAATCAGCCCCAGCATTTT. Its protein is CASSYGQGNQPQHF.

The V gene is TRBV5-5, the J gene TRBJ2-3, with a tentative D call TRBD2 (5 bases). Looked up from germline, CDR1 is SGHKS and CDR2 is YYEKEE (reference sequence). The CDR3 runs 14 residues. V was shortened by 0 bases and J by 1 base, with 6 bases between the two germline ends. CDR3 protein: CASSLDGGTDTQYF. The CDR3 DNA reads as TGTGCCAGCAGCTTGGACGGGGGCACAGATACGCAGTATTTT.

The chain combines TRBV13 with TRBJ1-6; the D is unclear. This CDR3 region has 14 residues. Trimming stripped 0 bases from V and 6 bases from J, with 6 bases between. Germline V lookup: CDR1 PRHDT, CDR2 FYEKMQ (reference sequence). The CDR3: CASSLGQINSPLHF. The CDR3 DNA follows: TGTGCCAGCAGCTTAGGACAGATTAATTCACCCCTCCACTTT.

V and J are TRBV5-1 and TRBJ2-1, with TRBD2 matching over 10 bases. CDR1 is SGHRS and CDR2 is YFSETQ in the germline V gene. The CDR3 sequence is 17 residues long. V lost 1 base to trimming and J lost 0 bases; unmatched junction nucleotides: 4. The CDR3 region is CASSLLAGGSSYNEQFF. The CDR3 DNA is TGCGCCAGCAGCTTGTTAGCGGGGGGAAGCTCCTACAATGAGCAGTTCTTC.

The chain recombines TRBV30 with TRBJ1-2; TRBD1 aligns across 7 bases. The CDR3 is 14 amino acids. Unmatched junction bases numbered 6, after V lost 1 base and J lost 4 bases. CDR1 and CDR2 from the germline V gene are GTSNPN and SVGIG (reference sequence). CDR3 nucleotide sequence: TGTGCCTGGAGTGACGGGACAGTCAGCTATGGCTACACCTTC. Its protein product is CAWSDGTVSYGYTF.

CDR3: CASSLAPRGTEAFF. CDR3 in DNA: TGCGCCAGCAGCTTGGCCCCCAGGGGCACTGAAGCTTTCTTT. The chain combines TRBV5-1 with TRBJ1-1; maybe TRBD1 (6 bases). V was pared by 0 bases and J by 4 bases, with 10 bases between. This CDR3 is built from 14 residues. The germline gives CDR1 SGHRS, CDR2 YFSETQ.

The gene calls are TRBV11-2 and TRBJ2-3; 14 nucleotides align to TRBD2. Germline CDR1 reads SGHAT; CDR2 reads FQNNGV. CDR3 size: 14 residues. The V and J ends lost 2 bases and 14 bases, in that order; junction bases with no gene match: 6. Here the CDR3 DNA reads TGTGCCAGCAGCTTACGGACTAGCGGGGGGTTGTCGTATTTT. It translates to CASSLRTSGGLSYF.

The count of this clone is one. The J gene is TRBJ2-1, the V gene TRBV2; 10 bases map to TRBD1. Trimming at V came to 4 bases and at J to 4 bases, leaving 1 base not matched to a gene. This CDR3 has 14 amino acids. Germline V gives CDR1 SNHLY, CDR2 FYNNEI. The CDR3 DNA follows: TGTGCCAGCAGTGGGACAGGGGGTTACAATGAGCAGTTCTTC. It translates to CASSGTGGYNEQFF.

This chain links TRBV27 with TRBJ1-1; 8 bases are a match to TRBD1. This CDR3 has 16 residues. Germline CDR1 reads MNHEY; CDR2 reads SMNVEV (reference sequence). J lost 1 base, V lost 7 bases, and 11 bases had no gene match. This CDR3 reads CASTNLRTGKNTEAFF. CDR3 in DNA: TGTGCCAGCACTAATCTTCGGACAGGGAAGAACACTGAAGCTTTCTTT.

The J gene is TRBJ1-2, the V gene TRBV12-3 or TRBV12-4; D remains unclear. The CDR3 loop spans 12 amino acids. Trimming pared 3 bases from V and 4 bases from J, leaving 6 bases between. The CDR3 loop reads CASSLWAYGYTF. CDR3 nucleotide sequence: TGTGCCAGCAGTTTGTGGGCCTATGGCTACACCTTC.

The rearrangement joins TRBV30 to TRBJ1-1; D possibly corresponds to TRBD1 (6 bases). V lost 8 bases to trimming and J lost 2 bases, with 18 bases between them. Germline V lookup: CDR1 GTSNPN, CDR2 SVGIG (reference sequence). The CDR3 contains 14 residues. In DNA form, the CDR3 reads TGTGCCACAGGGCACAGGGCCCCAAACACTGAAGCTTTCTTT. Protein: CATGHRAPNTEAFF.

The chain employs TRBV7-2 and TRBJ1-1, with D tentatively TRBD1 (5 bases). Germline-derived CDR1 and CDR2 are SGHTA and FQGNSA. The CDR3 runs to 17 residues. The germline V and J ends were trimmed by 5 bases and 0 bases, with 19 bases remaining between them. The CDR3 DNA follows: TGTGCCAGCAGCCCGGTGGGGGGGGTTTATGTGAACACTGAAGCTTTCTTT. It is translated as CASSPVGGVYVNTEAFF.

The V gene is TRBV30, the J gene TRBJ2-1; TRBD2 aligns across 8 bases. The CDR3 extends over 18 amino acids. Germline CDR1 is GTSNPN and CDR2 is SVGIG (reference sequence). J lost 3 bases, V lost 1 base, and 14 bases had no gene match. The CDR3 here is CAWSGRAGAGGRYNEQFF. The CDR3 DNA sequence: TGTGCCTGGAGTGGCCGCGCAGGGGCGGGGGGCCGCTACAATGAGCAGTTCTTC.

The CDR3 bases are TGTGCCAGCAGCTTGGCCGCGGGGGGGCCCTACGAGCAGTACTTC. Translating it yields CASSLAAGGPYEQYF. V and J are TRBV5-4 and TRBJ2-7, with 9 bases matching TRBD2. Germline CDR1 and CDR2: SGHNT and YYREEE (reference sequence). Trimming at V came to 0 bases and at J to 2 bases, leaving 3 bases not matched to a gene. The CDR3 covers 15 residues. Full variable domain (missing parts from reference TRBV5-4 and TRBJ2-7): ETGVTQSPTHLIKTRGQQVTLRCSSQSGHNTVSWYQQALGQGPQFIFQYYREEENGRGNFPPRFSGLQFPNYSSELNVNALELDDSALYLCASSLAAGGPYEQYFGPGTRLTVT.

This chain links TRBV5-1 with TRBJ2-7; D unclear. Trimming removed 3 bases at V and 1 base at J, with 8 bases between. The CDR3 is 13 amino acids. The germline V gene encodes CDR1 SGHRS and CDR2 YFSETQ. The CDR3 bases are TGCGCCAGCAGCTGGCAGCGATCCTACGAGCAGTACTTC. Translated, it gives CASSWQRSYEQYF.

The rearrangement joins TRBV5-1 to TRBJ1-1; D not certain. Between the trimmed V and J ends, which lost 1 base and 7 bases, there was a span of 8 bases. This CDR3 is built from 12 residues. Germline CDR1 reads SGHRS; CDR2 reads YFSETQ. The CDR3: CASSLSGVEAFF. The CDR3 bases are TGCGCCAGCAGCTTGTCGGGAGTTGAAGCTTTCTTT.